This TCR beta chain stems from a study of identical twins. Each donor (without exception) was a healthy Caucasian. The authors used template switching to add a universal primer site and gave cDNA unique molecular identifiers. TCRdb ran MiXCR on the 5' RACE reads and lists one entry per CDR3 protein. Of hundreds of thousands of distinct CDR3 sequences in the sample, roughly an eighth were seen once. With respect to this clonotype: Its antigen is still unknown.

Study results and limitations: Instead of following the same donors, the conclusions were based on cross-sectional statistical analysis. Among out-of-frame alpha sequences shared by twins, low generation probability occurred in excess.

Trimming took 5 bases from V and 2 from J; bases not matched to a gene: 5. The CDR3 spans 16 residues. The germline V gene has CDR1 SGHVS and CDR2 FNYEAQ. The data were also submitted as part of a second study, on yellow fever vaccine responses in identical twins.

Material for sequencing was CD8+ T cells sorted from blood. This sequence originates from a young woman in good health. V usage is TRBV7-6 and J usage is TRBJ2-3; TRBD2 matches 12 bases. The CDR3 bases are TGTGCCAGCAGCCTACTAGCGGGGGGAATCACAGATACGCAGTATTTT. Its translation is CASSLLAGGITDTQYF.